Listed here are 11 T cell receptor beta chains from one sample, sequenced in a study of cytomegalovirus exposure and HLA in healthy donors. Vbeta (60) and Jbeta (13) primers were used in the PCR. The assay was immunoSEQ multiplex PCR, and TCRdb's table has in-frame clones only and misses some. Of about 120,000 clones in the sample, roughly 69% are singletons; the top ten hold just under 9.5%. Sequencing was carried out using PBMCs. The receptors originated from a woman aged 40 to 49 in good health and CMV-seropositive.

The chain links TRBV29-1 to TRBJ2-3, with 9 positions matching TRBD2. The CDR3 loop spans 16 amino acids. The V gene end was trimmed by 6 bases and the J gene end by 0 bases; junction bases not matched to a gene: 10. CDR1 is SQVTM, CDR2 ANQGSEA, per germline. Written as DNA, the CDR3 is TGCAGCGTCGCGGGCCAGACTAGCGGTAGCACAGATACGCAGTATTTT. Its translation: CSVAGQTSGSTDTQYF.

This rearrangement joins TRBV6-6 to TRBJ1-3; no clear D. Germline V gives CDR1 MNHNY, CDR2 SVGAGI (reference sequence). V was trimmed by 1 base and J by 0 bases, leaving 7 bases between them. This CDR3 is 15 amino acids long. CDR3 amino acids: CASSYYAGSGNTIYF. The CDR3 DNA is TGTGCCAGCAGTTACTACGCGGGCTCTGGAAACACCATATATTTT.

The gene calls are TRBV10-3 and TRBJ2-5; TRBD1 matches 7 bases. TRBJ2-7 matches the DNA end more closely, so the J call is doubtful. This CDR3 has 14 amino acids. In germline, CDR1 is ENHRY, CDR2 SYGVKD. The CDR3: CAISEQGETYEQYF. For the CDR3, the DNA is TGTGCCATCAGTGAGCAGGGGGAGACCTACGAGCAGTACTTC.

This rearrangement joins TRBV7-9 to TRBJ1-2; D ambiguous. The CDR3 is 10 residues long. V lost 5 bases, J lost 5 bases, and 3 bases lay in between. Germline CDR1 and CDR2: SEHNR and FQNEAQ (reference sequence). The CDR3 DNA is TGTGCCAGCAGCCCTTATGGCTACACCTTC. Its protein is CASSPYGYTF.

The chain couples TRBV7-8 to TRBJ2-1; 14 positions match TRBD2. Looked up from germline, CDR1 is SGHVS and CDR2 is FQNEAQ. The CDR3 consists of 19 residues. After removal of 0 bases from V and 6 bases from J, the junction contained 10 bases not matched to a gene. This CDR3 reads CASSLAGRLGLAGGNEQFF. The CDR3 DNA follows: TGTGCCAGCAGCTTAGCGGGGAGACTAGGACTAGCGGGAGGCAATGAGCAGTTCTTC.

The chain couples TRBV19 to TRBJ2-7; TRBD2 aligns across 7 bases. The J call is doubtful: the DNA matches TRBJ2-1 better. The CDR3 contains 14 residues. Germline loops: CDR1 LNHDA, CDR2 SQIVND (reference sequence). CDR3 coding DNA: TGTGCCAGTAGTGAGTGGGAGGGAATCAATGAGCAGTTCTTC. Amino acid sequence: CASSEWEGINEQFF.

There are a few counts of this clone. The chain couples TRBV4-1 to TRBJ2-2; 10 bases fit TRBD2. Germline V lookup: CDR1 MGHRA, CDR2 YSYEKL. J gave up 4 bases and V 2 bases, and 1 base lay outside the gene matches. The CDR3 spans 15 residues. The CDR3 spells CASSQQREGTGELFF. The DNA of the CDR3 is TGCGCCAGCAGCCAACAGCGGGAGGGCACCGGGGAGCTGTTTTTT.

This clone was counted a single time. V is TRBV28 and J is TRBJ1-2; 7 bases match TRBD1. From germline, CDR1 is MDHEN and CDR2 SYDVKM. Unmatched junction bases numbered 7, after V lost 2 bases and J lost 4 bases. This CDR3 is built from 15 residues. CDR3 region: CASSLLATGPYGYTF. The CDR3 DNA sequence: TGTGCCAGCAGTTTACTTGCGACAGGGCCCTATGGCTACACCTTC.

A few counts support this clone. This rearrangement joins TRBV14 to TRBJ2-2; D gene unclear. The CDR3 consists of 14 residues. Germline assignment: CDR1 SGHDN and CDR2 FVKESK. V gave up 1 base and J gave up 4 bases, with 7 bases separating them. CDR3 in amino acids: CASSQVAATGELFF. DNA for the CDR3: TGTGCCAGCAGCCAAGTAGCAGCCACCGGGGAGCTGTTTTTT.

This clone was observed a few times. CDR3 DNA: TGTGCCACCAGCAGAGATCCAGCAGATACGCAGTATTTT. This sequence encodes CATSRDPADTQYF. The V and J genes are TRBV15 and TRBJ2-3; the D is unclear. V shed 0 bases and J shed 4 bases, with 5 bases lying between them. Germline CDR1 reads LNHNV; CDR2 reads YYDKDF (reference sequence). The CDR3 loop spans 13 amino acids.

The V call is TRBV7-9, the J call TRBJ2-7; 8 nucleotides agree with TRBD1. This CDR3 has 18 amino acids. CDR1 and CDR2 from the germline V gene are SEHNR and FQNEAQ (reference sequence). V shed 1 base and J 5 bases; nucleotides not matched to a gene: 16. CDR3 DNA sequence: TGTGCCAGCAGCTTAGTTCGACAGGGGCTACCTTCGAAGCACGAGCAGTACTTC. This codes for CASSLVRQGLPSKHEQYF. The full variable domain, its missing parts supplied by reference TRBV7-9 and TRBJ2-7, is DTGVSQNPRHKITKRGQNVTFRCDPISEHNRLYWYRQTLGQGPEFLTYFQNEAQLEKSRLLSDRFSAERPKGSFSTLEIQRTEQGDSAMYLCASSLVRQGLPSKHEQYFGPGTRLTVT.